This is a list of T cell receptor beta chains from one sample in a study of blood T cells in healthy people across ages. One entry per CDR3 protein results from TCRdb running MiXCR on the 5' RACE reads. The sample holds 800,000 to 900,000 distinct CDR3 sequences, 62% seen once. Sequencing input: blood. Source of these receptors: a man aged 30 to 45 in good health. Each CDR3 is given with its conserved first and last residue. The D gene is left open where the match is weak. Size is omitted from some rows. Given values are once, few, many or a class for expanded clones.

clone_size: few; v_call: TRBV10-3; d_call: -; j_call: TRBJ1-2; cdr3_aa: CAISDPVGSYGYTF; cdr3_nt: TGTGCCATCAGTGATCCGGTGGGGTCCTATGGCTACACCTTC
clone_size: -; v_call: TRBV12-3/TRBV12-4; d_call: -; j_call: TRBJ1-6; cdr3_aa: CASSPDPAPLHF; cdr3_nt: TGTGCCAGCAGTCCCGACCCGGCACCCCTCCACTTT
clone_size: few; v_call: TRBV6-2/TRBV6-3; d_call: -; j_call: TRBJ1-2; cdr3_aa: CASRDKVGDGYTF; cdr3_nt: TGTGCCAGCAGAGACAAGGTCGGAGATGGCTACACCTTC
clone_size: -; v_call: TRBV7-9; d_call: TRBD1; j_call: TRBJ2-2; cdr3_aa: CASSAGQGGYTGELFF; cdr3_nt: TGTGCCAGCAGCGCGGGACAGGGTGGTTATACCGGGGAGCTGTTTTTT
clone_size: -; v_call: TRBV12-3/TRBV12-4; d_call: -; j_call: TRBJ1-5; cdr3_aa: CVSSFGQFNQPQHF; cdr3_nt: TGTGTCAGCAGTTTTGGCCAGTTCAATCAGCCCCAGCATTTT
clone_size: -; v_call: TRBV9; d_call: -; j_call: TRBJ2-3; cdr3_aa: CASSVYITDTQYF; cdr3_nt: TGTGCCAGCAGCGTATACATCACAGATACGCAGTATTTT
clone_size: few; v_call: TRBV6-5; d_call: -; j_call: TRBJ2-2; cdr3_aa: CASSYRVLAGELFF; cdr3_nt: TGTGCCAGCAGTTACCGCGTCCTGGCCGGGGAGCTGTTTTTT
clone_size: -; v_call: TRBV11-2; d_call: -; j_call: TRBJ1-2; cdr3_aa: CASSLAGVVGYGYTF; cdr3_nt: TGTGCCAGCAGCTTAGCAGGGGTCGTCGGCTATGGCTACACCTTC
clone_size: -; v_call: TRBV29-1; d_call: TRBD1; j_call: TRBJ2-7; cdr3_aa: CSVGQGKSYEQYF; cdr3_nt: TGCAGCGTCGGACAGGGGAAAAGTTACGAGCAGTACTTC
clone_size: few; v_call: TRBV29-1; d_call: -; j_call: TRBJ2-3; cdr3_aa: CSVGPGVSTDTQYF; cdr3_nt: TGCAGCGTTGGTCCAGGGGTCAGCACAGATACGCAGTATTTT
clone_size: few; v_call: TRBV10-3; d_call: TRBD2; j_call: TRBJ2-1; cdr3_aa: CAISALAGDVNNEQFF; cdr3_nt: TGTGCCATCAGTGCCCTAGCGGGGGACGTGAACAATGAGCAGTTCTTC
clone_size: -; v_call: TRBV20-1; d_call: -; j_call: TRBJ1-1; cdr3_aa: CSARFTGWTEAFF; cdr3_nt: TGCAGTGCTAGATTCACAGGGTGGACTGAAGCTTTCTTT
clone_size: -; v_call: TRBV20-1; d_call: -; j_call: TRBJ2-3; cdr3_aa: CSATDRSKVQDTQYF; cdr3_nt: TGCAGTGCAACCGACAGGTCTAAGGTACAAGATACGCAGTATTTT
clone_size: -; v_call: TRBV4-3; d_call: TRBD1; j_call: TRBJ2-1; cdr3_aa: CASSQEGDSSYNEQFF; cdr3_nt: TGCGCCAGCAGCCAAGAAGGGGACAGCTCCTACAATGAGCAGTTCTTC
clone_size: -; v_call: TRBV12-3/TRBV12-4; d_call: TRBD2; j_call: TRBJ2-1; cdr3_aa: CASSSERGSYNEQFF; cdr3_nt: TGTGCCAGCAGTTCAGAGCGGGGATCCTACAATGAGCAGTTCTTC